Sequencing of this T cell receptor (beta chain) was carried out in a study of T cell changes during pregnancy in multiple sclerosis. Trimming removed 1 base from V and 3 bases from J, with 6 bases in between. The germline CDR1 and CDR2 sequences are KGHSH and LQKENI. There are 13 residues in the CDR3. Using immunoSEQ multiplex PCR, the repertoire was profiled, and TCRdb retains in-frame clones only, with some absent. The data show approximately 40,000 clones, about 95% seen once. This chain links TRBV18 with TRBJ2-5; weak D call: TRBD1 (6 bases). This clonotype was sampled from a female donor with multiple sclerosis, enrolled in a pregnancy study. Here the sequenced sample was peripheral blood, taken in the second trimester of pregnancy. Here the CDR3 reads CASSPQGEETQYF. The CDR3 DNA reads TGTGCCAGCTCACCACAGGGGGAAGAGACCCAGTACTTC.